Listed below are T cell receptor beta chains from one sample, sequenced in a study of cytomegalovirus exposure and HLA in healthy donors. The repertoire was sequenced with immunoSEQ multiplex PCR; TCRdb's copy has only in-frame clones and lacks some. Recorded for this sample: about 130,000 clones. What was sequenced was PBMCs. Every receptor here comes from a man in his late teens or twenties in good health and CMV-seronegative. CDR3s include the opening cysteine and the closing phenylalanine or tryptophan. The D gene is left open where the match is weak.

j_gene: TRBJ1-5
v_gene: TRBV2
d_gene: NA
CDR3nt: TGTGCCAGCAGTGCCGGGACAAGAGTATATAGCAATCAGCCCCAGCATTTT
CDR3aa: CASSAGTRVYSNQPQHF

j_gene: TRBJ2-1
v_gene: TRBV18
d_gene: TRBD2
CDR3nt: TGTGCCAGCTCACCTCTAGCGGGAGGGGGCTACAATGAGCAGTTCTTC
CDR3aa: CASSPLAGGGYNEQFF

j_gene: TRBJ2-7
v_gene: TRBV9
d_gene: NA
CDR3nt: TGTGCCAGCAGCGTAGGTAGCGGAAACTACGAGCAGTACTTC
CDR3aa: CASSVGSGNYEQYF

j_gene: TRBJ2-7
v_gene: TRBV10-2
d_gene: NA
CDR3nt: TGCGCCAGCAGTGTTTCGACTGCCTACGAGCAGTACTTC
CDR3aa: CASSVSTAYEQYF

j_gene: TRBJ2-3
v_gene: TRBV5-1
d_gene: NA
CDR3nt: TGCGCCAGCAGCGTGGGAGTCACAGATACGCAGTATTTT
CDR3aa: CASSVGVTDTQYF

j_gene: TRBJ2-2
v_gene: TRBV4-1
d_gene: NA
CDR3nt: TGCGCCAGCAGCCAGGGGCCAAACACCGGGGAGCTGTTTTTT
CDR3aa: CASSQGPNTGELFF

j_gene: TRBJ1-2
v_gene: TRBV7-2
d_gene: TRBD1
CDR3nt: TGTGCCAGCAGCAAACAACAGGGGTCCTATGGCTACACCTTC
CDR3aa: CASSKQQGSYGYTF

j_gene: TRBJ1-5
v_gene: TRBV19
d_gene: TRBD1
CDR3nt: TGTGCCAGTAGTGTCGACAGGGATCGGCAGCCCCAGCATTTT
CDR3aa: CASSVDRDRQPQHF

j_gene: TRBJ2-1
v_gene: TRBV15
d_gene: NA
CDR3nt: TGTGCCACGCGTCTCCTAGGGGGAGGGCAAACCTCCTACAATGAGCAGTTCTTC
CDR3aa: CATRLLGGGQTSYNEQFF

j_gene: TRBJ2-7
v_gene: TRBV5-1
d_gene: TRBD2
CDR3nt: TGCGCCAGCAGCTTCCGGGAGGCCTACGAGCAGTACTTC
CDR3aa: CASSFREAYEQYF

j_gene: TRBJ2-1
v_gene: TRBV5-1
d_gene: TRBD1
CDR3nt: TGCGCCAGCAGTTCCGACAGGGTGGGGGAGAATGAGCAGTTCTTC
CDR3aa: CASSSDRVGENEQFF

j_gene: TRBJ2-3
v_gene: TRBV5-1
d_gene: TRBD1
CDR3nt: TGCGCCAGCAGCGAGGGGGCAAGAACAGATACGCAGTATTTT
CDR3aa: CASSEGARTDTQYF

j_gene: TRBJ1-5
v_gene: TRBV7-9
d_gene: NA
CDR3nt: TGTGCCAGCAGCCGAAGCAGGGATCAGCCCCAGCATTTT
CDR3aa: CASSRSRDQPQHF

j_gene: TRBJ1-1
v_gene: TRBV27
d_gene: NA
CDR3nt: TGTGCCAGCAGTTTAACCGGCAGGGCGGGATGGACTGAAGCTTTCTTT
CDR3aa: CASSLTGRAGWTEAFF

j_gene: TRBJ1-4
v_gene: TRBV4-1
d_gene: TRBD1
CDR3nt: TGCGCCAGCAGCCAAGGGACAGGGGGCTATGAAAAACTGTTTTTT
CDR3aa: CASSQGTGGYEKLFF

j_gene: TRBJ2-3
v_gene: TRBV28
d_gene: NA
CDR3nt: TGTGCCAGCAGTTTGGGCCAGAACACAGATACGCAGTATTTT
CDR3aa: CASSLGQNTDTQYF

j_gene: TRBJ2-7
v_gene: TRBV5-4
d_gene: NA
CDR3nt: TGTGCCAGCAGCCCAGGGGGGCAGGCATCCTACGAGCAGTACTTC
CDR3aa: CASSPGGQASYEQYF

j_gene: TRBJ2-1
v_gene: TRBV6-5
d_gene: TRBD1
CDR3nt: TGTGCCAGCAGTTACTTGGACAGGGGGGTCAATGAGCAGTTCTTC
CDR3aa: CASSYLDRGVNEQFF

j_gene: TRBJ2-5
v_gene: TRBV21-1
d_gene: NA
CDR3nt: TGTGCCAGCAGCAGCCCGACCATGAGGGAAGAGACCCAGTACTTC
CDR3aa: CASSSPTMREETQYF

j_gene: TRBJ2-3
v_gene: TRBV5-6
d_gene: TRBD1
CDR3nt: TGTGCCAGCAGCTTTACAGGGGACACAGATACGCAGTATTTT
CDR3aa: CASSFTGDTDTQYF

j_gene: TRBJ2-7
v_gene: TRBV15
d_gene: NA
CDR3nt: TGTGCCACCAGCAGAGAACAACAGGGATCCTACGAGCAGTACTTC
CDR3aa: CATSREQQGSYEQYF

j_gene: TRBJ1-4
v_gene: TRBV5-6
d_gene: NA
CDR3nt: TGTGCCAGCAGCTTGAGGCAGGGTGAAAAACTGTTTTTT
CDR3aa: CASSLRQGEKLFF

j_gene: TRBJ2-7
v_gene: TRBV2
d_gene: NA
CDR3nt: TGTGCCAGCAGTGGCCTAGCTCCCTACGAGCAGTACTTC
CDR3aa: CASSGLAPYEQYF

j_gene: TRBJ2-1
v_gene: TRBV28
d_gene: TRBD1
CDR3nt: TGTGCCAGCAGTTCCTACTCCGGGACAGGAGCCTACAATGAGCAGTTCTTC
CDR3aa: CASSSYSGTGAYNEQFF